This record covers a single T cell receptor beta chain. Its specificity is unknown. This sample is part of a study of beta chain features in type 1 diabetes. Findings and limits, study-wide: Type 1 diabetes patients had moderately but significantly shorter TCRB CDR3s in all four CD4+ subsets.

Isolation of CD4+ naive, central memory, regulatory and stem cell-like memory cells was achieved by sorting via CD45RO/CCR7/CD25/CD127/CD95/CD27. All of the isolated RNA was reverse transcribed, so expressed TCRB transcripts were sequenced. The data were produced by immunoSEQ multiplex PCR, yet TCRdb's version contains in-frame clones alone and is incomplete. The sample includes more than 300,000 clones, 9.5% to 10% of them seen just once. Sequencing was performed on central memory CD4+ T cells from blood. The source of this sequence is a man aged 25 to 45 with type 1 diabetes.

CDR3 loop: CASSATPYNEQFF. CDR3 DNA sequence: TGTGCCAGCAGTGCGACTCCGTACAATGAGCAGTTCTTC. The chain combines TRBV2 with TRBJ2-1; D ambiguous. The germline gives CDR1 SNHLY, CDR2 FYNNEI. Between the trimmed V and J ends, which lost 4 bases and 4 bases, there was a span of 8 bases. CDR3 size: 13 residues.